These 23 T cell receptor beta chains were sequenced from one sample in a study of blood T cell repertoires in COVID-19. Generated by immunoSEQ multiplex PCR, the TCRdb table keeps only in-frame clones and is missing some. This table has around 270,000 clones, around 87% appearing once. Sample: peripheral blood. The source is a woman between 55 and 75 years old with COVID-19, enrolled during active disease.

The rearrangement links TRBV18 to TRBJ1-2; D is possibly TRBD1 (5 bases). Germline lookup yields CDR1 KGHSH and CDR2 LQKENI. Trimming removed 1 base at V and 2 bases at J, with 11 bases between. This CDR3 spans 15 amino acids. The CDR3 loop reads CASSPRGGGNYGYTF. In DNA, the CDR3 is TGTGCCAGCTCACCACGCGGGGGTGGGAACTATGGCTACACCTTC.

The J gene is TRBJ2-5, the V gene TRBV5-5; unclear D gene. Trimming cost V 0 bases and J 1 base, with 7 bases left between them. The CDR3 spans 14 residues. The germline CDR1 and CDR2 sequences are SGHKS and YYEKEE (reference sequence). CDR3 protein: CASSLGATQETQYF. DNA of the CDR3: TGTGCCAGCAGCTTGGGGGCCACCCAAGAGACCCAGTACTTC.

This clone was detected only once. One end of the junction does not line up with germline, which may come from a read error. Written as DNA, the CDR3 is TGTGCCAGCAGTGTCCCAGGGGCCAGTTCCTTCGAGCAGTACTTC. Residues: CASSVPGASSFEQYF. The V and J genes are TRBV2 and TRBJ2-7, with D tentatively TRBD1 (6 bases). The CDR3 has 15 residues. Germline CDR1 and CDR2: SNHLY and FYNNEI.

The CDR3 DNA reads as TGTGCCAGCAGCTCAAGGACAGGGGATCAGCCCCAGCATTTT. Encoded protein: CASSSRTGDQPQHF. The V and J genes are TRBV7-2 and TRBJ1-5; 9 bases agree with TRBD1. The CDR3 is 14 amino acids. The germline V gene has CDR1 SGHTA and CDR2 FQGNSA. J was trimmed by 5 bases and V by 4 bases; bases with no gene match: 3.

The CDR3 loop is CAITFRQGGTEAFF. In DNA, the CDR3 is TGTGCCATCACCTTCAGACAGGGGGGCACTGAAGCTTTCTTT. The rearrangement links TRBV10-3 to TRBJ1-1; TRBD1 aligns across 9 bases. The V segment lost 7 bases and the J segment 4 bases; nucleotides outside the gene matches: 7. This CDR3 spans 14 amino acids. Germline assignment: CDR1 ENHRY and CDR2 SYGVKD.

The rearrangement uses TRBV30 and TRBJ2-7, with TRBD2 matching 9 bases. The germline CDR1 and CDR2 sequences are GTSNPN and SVGIG (reference sequence). The trim removed 1 base at V and 5 bases at J, leaving 15 bases unmatched. This CDR3 comprises 17 residues. For the CDR3, the DNA is TGTGCCTGGAGTGGGCTAGCGGGATATTACGCGCTCGACGAGCAGTACTTC. It translates to CAWSGLAGYYALDEQYF.

The V call is TRBV5-5, the J call TRBJ2-1, with TRBD2 matching over 9 bases. Germline values: CDR1 SGHKS, CDR2 YYEKEE (reference sequence). V lost 1 base to trimming and J lost 4 bases; unmatched junction nucleotides: 0. The CDR3 spans 14 residues. CDR3 region: CASSLTSGYNEQFF. The CDR3 nucleotides read TGTGCCAGCAGCTTGACTAGCGGGTACAATGAGCAGTTCTTC. Looking up the rest from reference TRBV5-5 and TRBJ2-1 gives the full variable domain: DAGVTQSPTHLIKTRGQQVTLRCSPISGHKSVSWYQQVLGQGPQFIFQYYEKEERGRGNFPDRFSARQFPNYSSELNVNALLLGDSALYLCASSLTSGYNEQFFGPGTRLTVL.

This sequence joins TRBV15 and TRBJ2-5; D may be TRBD2 (5 bases). The germline V gene has CDR1 LNHNV and CDR2 YYDKDF (reference sequence). V gave up 2 bases and J gave up 5 bases, with 9 bases separating them. This CDR3 contains 13 residues. DNA for the CDR3: TGTGCCACCAGCAGACAGGCGGGCGAGACCCAGTACTTC. This gives the protein CATSRQAGETQYF. Based on the CDR3 plus reference TRBV15 and TRBJ2-5, the full variable domain is DAMVIQNPRYQVTQFGKPVTLSCSQTLNHNVMYWYQQKSSQAPKLLFHYYDKDFNNEADTPDNFQSRRPNTSFCFLDIRSPGLGDTAMYLCATSRQAGETQYFGPGTRLLVL.

The chain joins TRBV10-3 to TRBJ2-2; 8 bases are a match to TRBD2. Germline loops: CDR1 ENHRY, CDR2 SYGVKD. The CDR3 is 16 residues long. The V and J ends lost 0 bases and 3 bases, in that order; junction bases with no gene match: 3. The CDR3 region is CAISESRRGDTGELFF. In DNA, the CDR3 is TGTGCCATCAGTGAGTCAAGGCGGGGGGACACCGGGGAGCTGTTTTTT.

The V gene is TRBV5-1, the J gene TRBJ2-1; D is perhaps TRBD2 (6 bases). This CDR3 region has 16 residues. The germline gives CDR1 SGHRS, CDR2 YFSETQ. V lost 4 bases and J lost 3, with 17 bases in between. The CDR3 nucleotides are TGCGCCAGCAGCCGTGTAGAAGCGGGCCGCTACAATGAGCAGTTCTTC. Translated, it gives CASSRVEAGRYNEQFF.

This clone was seen a handful of times. V and J are TRBV18 and TRBJ1-1; 9 nucleotides align to TRBD1. The J segment lost 13 bases and the V segment lost 6 bases, leaving 9 bases of the junction unmatched. Germline V lookup: CDR1 KGHSH, CDR2 LQKENI. The CDR3 is made up of 12 amino acids. In nucleotides, the CDR3 is TGTGCCAGCTCCGAGGGGACAGGGAATGGTTTCTTT. It encodes CASSEGTGNGFF. Full variable domain (rest looked up from reference TRBV18 and TRBJ1-1): NAGVMQNPRHLVRRRGQEARLRCSPMKGHSHVYWYRQLPEEGLKFMVYLQKENIIDESGMPKERFSAEFPKEGPSILRIQQVVRGDSAAYFCASSEGTGNGFFGQGTRLTVV.

The chain recombines TRBV5-1 with TRBJ1-2; 7 bases are a match to TRBD1. Trimming took 4 bases from V and 8 from J; bases not matched to a gene: 2. Germline CDR1 is SGHRS and CDR2 is YFSETQ. The CDR3 totals 11 residues. The CDR3 loop reads CASSQGVGYTF. The CDR3 nucleotides are TGCGCCAGCAGCCAGGGGGTGGGCTACACCTTC.

CDR3 nucleotides: TGTGCCTGGAGTATCGGGACAAGCTATGGCTACACCTTC. It encodes CAWSIGTSYGYTF. The chain couples TRBV30 to TRBJ1-2; a weak D match, TRBD1 (6 bases). CDR3 length equals 13 residues. V gave up 2 bases and J gave up 4 bases, with 11 bases separating them. Germline CDR1 GTSNPN, CDR2 SVGIG (reference sequence).

V and J are TRBV9 and TRBJ1-3; possible D gene TRBD1, 5 bases. CDR3 length equals 16 residues. V was cut by 3 bases and J by 7 bases, with 20 bases left in between. Germline CDR1 reads SGDLS; CDR2 reads YYNGEE. CDR3: CASSGGRGISRNTIYF. As DNA, the CDR3 is TGTGCCAGCAGCGGAGGAAGGGGTATCTCACGCAACACCATATATTTT.

The chain uses TRBV6-5 and TRBJ2-2, with D possibly being TRBD1 (5 bases). CDR1 is MNHEY and CDR2 is SVGAGI in the germline V gene. This CDR3 has 15 residues. The V end lost 4 bases, the J end lost 1 base, and 10 bases lay between the germline ends. The chain's CDR3 is CASSWKGENTGELFF. The CDR3 nucleotides are TGTGCCAGCAGTTGGAAAGGGGAGAACACCGGGGAGCTGTTTTTT.

V and J are TRBV12-1 and TRBJ1-4. TRBV12-1 is a recognized pseudogene. The CDR3 contains 13 residues. This CDR3 is CASRGGRDEKLFF. The CDR3 region has the DNA TGTGCCAGCAGGGGGGGGCGCGATGAAAAACTGTTTTTT.

This clone was seen a few times. J is TRBJ2-3 and V is TRBV4-1; 7 bases fit TRBD1. With V trimmed by 3 bases and J by 5 bases, 8 bases remained unmatched. Germline lookup yields CDR1 MGHRA and CDR2 YSYEKL. The CDR3 runs 15 residues. CDR3 bases: TGCGCCAGCAGCCAGGGACAGTTGAACCAAGATACGCAGTATTTT. Its translation: CASSQGQLNQDTQYF.

The sample holds one count of this clone. The chain employs TRBV28 and TRBJ2-3; D not certain. CDR3 size: 14 residues. Germline V gene data show CDR1 as MDHEN and CDR2 as SYDVKM. Trimming left V 7 bases short and J 2 bases short, with 13 bases between. CDR3 amino acids: CASTLRSNTDTQYF. The CDR3 bases are TGTGCCAGCACCCTACGGAGTAACACAGATACGCAGTATTTT.

The genes are TRBV10-3 and TRBJ2-2; no firm D call. V shed 6 bases and J shed 2 bases, with 10 bases lying between them. The CDR3 is 14 amino acids. Germline CDR1 and CDR2: ENHRY and SYGVKD. The DNA for the CDR3 is TGTGCCATCAGGGCTAGTGGCAACACCGGGGAGCTGTTTTTT. This encodes CAIRASGNTGELFF.

This chain links TRBV5-4 with TRBJ2-1; 14 bases align to TRBD2. CDR1 and CDR2 (germline): SGHNT, YYREEE (reference sequence). The CDR3 spans 16 residues. The V gene end was trimmed by 2 bases and the J gene end by 3 bases; junction bases not matched to a gene: 1. The CDR3 is CASSLGLAGGYNEQFF. As DNA, the CDR3 is TGTGCCAGCAGCTTAGGACTAGCGGGAGGCTACAATGAGCAGTTCTTC.

J is TRBJ2-1 and V is TRBV2; the match to TRBD2 covers 7 bases. V was clipped by 5 bases and J by 6 bases; unmatched bases: 4. Germline V gene lookup returns CDR1 SNHLY and CDR2 FYNNEI. CDR3 size: 13 residues. The DNA of the CDR3 is TGTGCCAGCAGTACTCTAGCGGCCAATGAGCAGTTCTTC. Translating gives CASSTLAANEQFF.

This clone was recorded only once. The chain joins TRBV7-9 to TRBJ1-4, with D possibly TRBD1 on 5 matching bases. CDR3 size: 16 residues. Germline CDR1 and CDR2: SEHNR and FQNEAQ (reference sequence). Trimming cost V 3 bases and J 8 bases, with 19 bases left between them. The CDR3 loop is CASSLPLGGKQEKLFF. As DNA, the CDR3 is TGTGCCAGCAGCTTGCCTCTCGGGGGTAAGCAGGAAAAACTGTTTTTT. The full variable domain, in which reference TRBV7-9 and TRBJ1-4 provide the parts outside the CDR3, is DTGVSQNPRHKITKRGQNVTFRCDPISEHNRLYWYRQTLGQGPEFLTYFQNEAQLEKSRLLSDRFSAERPKGSFSTLEIQRTEQGDSAMYLCASSLPLGGKQEKLFFGSGTQLSVL.

Turning to this clone: This same CDR3 is encoded by further DNA sequences in the sample. The gene calls are TRBV6-5 and TRBJ2-5; the match to TRBD2 covers 7 bases. Germline CDR1 and CDR2: MNHEY and SVGAGI. The CDR3 extends over 15 amino acids. With 6 bases clipped from V and 0 bases from J, the junction kept 7 bases outside the gene matches. For the CDR3, the DNA is TGTGCCAGCAGGCCCTCGGGGGGAAACCAAGAGACCCAGTACTTC. Translating gives CASRPSGGNQETQYF.